Included here is one T cell receptor (beta chain) sequence, with context. Its antigen remains unidentified. With the Oncomine TCR Beta short-read assay, DNA from cultured CD4+ T cells was sequenced. TCRdb processed the PCR reads anew with MiXCR; each CDR3 protein has one entry. The table lists roughly 15,000 distinct CDR3 sequences, about 65% of them singletons, with 6.5% to 8% in the top ten. These data belong to a study of vaccination and CD4 T cells after COVID-19. At the level of the study: Convalescent donors were composed of six males and four females, of whom two were Hispanic. Findings and caveats of the study: Relatively small numbers of convalescent patients were studied, with no early post-infection timepoints included. When vaccine-specific clones from convalescent patients were examined, 304 of 307 were spike mono-reactive.

This sample's treatment: roughly 10-day PBMC culture with coronavirus spike peptide pools or control peptides (ViraFEST assay). This clonotype originated in a human donor who had recovered from COVID-19. The sequencing sample was made of CD4+ T cells from blood, cultured in vitro.

CDR3 sequence (DNA): TGTGCCAGTGCCGGGACAGTGAACACTGAAGCTTTCTTT. Translating gives CASAGTVNTEAFF. V and J are TRBV19 and TRBJ1-1, with 7 bases fitting TRBD1. Trimming took 8 bases from V and 0 from J; bases not matched to a gene: 3. This CDR3 has 13 amino acids. Germline values: CDR1 LNHDA, CDR2 SQIVND (reference sequence).